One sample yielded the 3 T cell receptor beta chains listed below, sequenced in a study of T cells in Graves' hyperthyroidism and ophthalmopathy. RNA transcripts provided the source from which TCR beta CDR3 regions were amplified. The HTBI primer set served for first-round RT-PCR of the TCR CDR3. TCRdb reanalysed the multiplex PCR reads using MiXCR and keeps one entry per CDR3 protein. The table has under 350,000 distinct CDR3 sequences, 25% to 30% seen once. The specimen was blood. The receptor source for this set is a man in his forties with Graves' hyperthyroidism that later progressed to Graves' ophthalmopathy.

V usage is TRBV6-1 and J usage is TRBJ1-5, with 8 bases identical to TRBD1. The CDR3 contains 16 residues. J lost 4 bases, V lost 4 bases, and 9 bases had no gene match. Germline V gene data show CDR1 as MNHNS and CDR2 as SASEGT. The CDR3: CASSGLDRDKNQPQHF. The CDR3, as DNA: TGTGCCAGCAGTGGCCTGGACAGGGATAAGAATCAGCCCCAGCATTTT.

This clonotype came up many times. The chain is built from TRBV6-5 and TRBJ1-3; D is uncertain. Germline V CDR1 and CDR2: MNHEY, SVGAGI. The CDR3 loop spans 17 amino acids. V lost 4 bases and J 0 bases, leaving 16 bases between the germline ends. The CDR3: CASSSTVGRGSGNTIYF. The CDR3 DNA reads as TGTGCCAGCAGTTCTACCGTCGGACGTGGCTCTGGAAACACCATATATTTT.

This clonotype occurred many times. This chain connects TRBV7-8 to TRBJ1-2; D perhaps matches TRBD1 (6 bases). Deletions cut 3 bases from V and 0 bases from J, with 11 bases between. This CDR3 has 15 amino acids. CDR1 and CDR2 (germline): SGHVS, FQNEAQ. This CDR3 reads CASSLARQANYGYTF. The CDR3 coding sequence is TGTGCCAGCAGCTTGGCCCGACAGGCTAACTATGGCTACACCTTC.